Listed below are T cell receptor beta chains from one sample, sequenced in a study of blood T cell repertoires in COVID-19. The table came from immunoSEQ multiplex PCR; TCRdb's copy has only in-frame clones and leaves some out. The sample carries roughly 58,000 clones, approximately 84% recorded once. The sample was peripheral blood. The receptors were gathered from a man between 65 and 79 years old with active COVID-19. Each CDR3 is given with its conserved first and last residue. Fields, in order: CDR3 length, V gene, J gene, D gene, clone size, CDR3 protein. D genes are given only for firm matches. The size field is filled for only some rows; it gives once, few, many or a size class.

17	TRBV5-1	TRBJ2-1	TRBD2	-	CASTTGLAGGSYNEQFF
16	TRBV5-4	TRBJ2-1	TRBD2	once	CASSFSGTSGIWEQFF
14	TRBV6-6	TRBJ2-7	TRBD2	-	CASSRTSATYEQYF
18	TRBV9	TRBJ2-1	TRBD2	-	CASSARGGAVGGLDEQFF
14	TRBV5-1	TRBJ1-1	-	-	CASSLMTANTEAFF
15	TRBV7-8	TRBJ2-5	TRBD2	few	CASRPTSVIQETQYF
15	TRBV19	TRBJ1-1	TRBD1	-	CASSIRNRGITEAFF
15	TRBV4-1	TRBJ2-7	TRBD2	-	CASSQTSGFYYEQYF
15	TRBV6-5	TRBJ2-7	-	-	CASSYGGGPSYEQYF
15	TRBV5-1	TRBJ2-1	TRBD1	-	CASSLWQGAHNEQFF
14	TRBV11-3	TRBJ1-5	TRBD1	-	CASSPQTGNQPQHF
16	TRBV7-2	TRBJ1-6	TRBD1	-	CASNSGDRGRGSPLHF
14	TRBV18	TRBJ1-1	-	once	CASSPTRPGTEAFF
17	TRBV28	TRBJ1-5	TRBD1	few	CASSFPTGQDDNQPQHF
15	TRBV27	TRBJ1-5	TRBD1	-	CASSLGGTANQPQHF
15	TRBV5-4	TRBJ2-1	-	-	CASSLGGISYNEQFF
13	TRBV24-1	TRBJ1-2	-	-	CATSDSSDYGYTF
15	TRBV28	TRBJ2-6	-	few	CASSLRSSGANVLTF
15	TRBV4-3	TRBJ1-4	TRBD1	few	CASSQEATGVEKLFF
13	TRBV4-3	TRBJ2-7	-	-	CASSQQVEYEQYF
16	TRBV4-2	TRBJ1-4	-	-	CASSLPPGEGDEKLFF
13	TRBV5-1	TRBJ1-2	-	-	CASSADSTYGYTF
17	TRBV24-1	TRBJ2-1	-	-	CATSGAGGKRDYNEQFF
18	TRBV9	TRBJ2-3	-	-	CASSVGAGLSRSSDTQYF
16	TRBV2	TRBJ1-1	TRBD1	-	CASSGGLTGEDAEAFF
11	TRBV24-1	TRBJ2-1	-	few	CATSDLREQFF
17	TRBV4-2	TRBJ2-5	TRBD2	-	CASSQDIASGSRETQYF
14	TRBV5-1	TRBJ2-2	-	-	CASSLDSSTGELFF
14	TRBV7-2	TRBJ1-1	-	-	CASSLEIENTEAFF
11	TRBV20-1	TRBJ2-7	TRBD2	-	CSARTSGRSCF
15	TRBV9	TRBJ2-3	TRBD2	-	CASSPASGRADTQYF
14	TRBV28	TRBJ2-5	-	once	CASSDLGGQETQYF
17	TRBV7-2	TRBJ2-1	TRBD2	-	CASSLAPGLAAYNEQFF
15	TRBV5-4	TRBJ2-1	-	-	CASTLGGALRGEQFF
13	TRBV2	TRBJ1-2	-	-	CASSVGQNYGYTF
14	TRBV2	TRBJ2-3	-	-	CASSESLGTDTQYF
15	TRBV5-5	TRBJ2-7	-	-	CASSLGQTFSYEQYF
16	TRBV7-2	TRBJ2-3	TRBD2	-	CASSVGLAGGADTQYF
15	TRBV2	TRBJ1-5	TRBD1	few	CASTDGQGAGQPQHF
17	TRBV6-2/TRBV6-3	TRBJ1-2	-	-	CASSYHQQSGAGYGYTF
14	TRBV5-1	TRBJ2-2	-	-	CASTASANTGELFF
14	TRBV11-3	TRBJ2-7	-	-	CASSVEGSSYEQYF
15	TRBV7-2	TRBJ2-2	TRBD2	-	CASSLQWGGPGELFF